This TCR beta chain derives from a study of T cells after yellow fever vaccination. Findings of the study overall: Although most clonotypes did not, a small share appeared in both CD4 and CD8 compartments. Post-booster repertoires again held most primary-vaccination clones (approximately 96% CD4, 80% to 90% CD8).

This clonotype has at least ten counts. As yet, its antigen is unknown. CDR3 length: 13 residues. V was cut by 6 bases and J by 1 base, with 9 bases left in between. The germline gives CDR1 WSHSY, CDR2 SAAADI. TCRdb used MiXCR to reprocess the 5' RACE reads, holding one entry per CDR3 protein. Counted here are about 160,000 distinct CDR3 sequences, 6% to 7.5% occurring once; the ten biggest clones make up 2.5%. V gene TRBV10-2 combines with J gene TRBJ1-2; D might be TRBD1 (6 bases). This receptor was obtained from a man younger than 35 who received the YFV17D yellow fever vaccine. This specimen was CD4+ T cells sorted from PBMCs, taken about 5 days after the first yellow fever vaccination. CDR3 nucleotide sequence: TGCGCCAGCAGGGGGGGCGGTAACTATGGCTACACCTTC. This gives the protein CASRGGGNYGYTF.